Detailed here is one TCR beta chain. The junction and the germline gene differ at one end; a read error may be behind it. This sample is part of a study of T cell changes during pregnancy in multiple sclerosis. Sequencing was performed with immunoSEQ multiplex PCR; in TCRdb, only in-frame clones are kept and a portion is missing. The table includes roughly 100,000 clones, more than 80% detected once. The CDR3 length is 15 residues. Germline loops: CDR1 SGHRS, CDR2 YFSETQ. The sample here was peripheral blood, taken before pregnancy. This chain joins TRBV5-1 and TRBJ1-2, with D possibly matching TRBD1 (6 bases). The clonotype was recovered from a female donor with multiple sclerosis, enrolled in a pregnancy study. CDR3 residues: CASSLQGTVGYGYTF. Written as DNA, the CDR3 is TGTGCCAGCAGCCTACAGGGTACCGTTGGCTATGGCTACACCTTC.